This T cell receptor beta chain was captured in a study of shared clonotypes between healthy human individuals. In its sample, this clone was seen a few times. Its specificity is not known. Study-wide points: A limitation of the genetic and exposure-history diversity represented arose from few donors.

The germline V gene encodes CDR1 SNHLY and CDR2 FYNNEI. Deletions cut 10 bases from V and 4 bases from J, with 19 bases between. This CDR3 spans 15 amino acids. Caucasian adults residing in Nashville, Tennessee made up all the donors. Deep was the level used in running the assay. Assay used: immunoSEQ multiplex PCR; TCRdb lists only in-frame clones, some missing. The sample contains some 1,100,000 clones, around 78% of which appear only once. The receptor comes from a man aged 18 to 35 in good health. Some clones in this sample may be carry-over from other donors' samples. The J gene is TRBJ1-4, the V gene TRBV2, with D uncertain. Specimen: memory CD4+ T cells from PBMCs. Subset given: CD45RA-negative fraction. This CDR3 is CATRRGSRNNEKLFF. CDR3 nucleotide sequence: TGTGCCACCCGACGCGGGAGTCGAAATAATGAAAAACTGTTTTTT. Full variable domain (outside the CDR3, taken from reference TRBV2 and TRBJ1-4): EPEVTQTPSHQVTQMGQEVILRCVPISNHLYFYWYRQILGQKVEFLVSFYNNEISEKSEIFDDQFSVERPDGSNFTLKIRSTKLEDSAMYFCATRRGSRNNEKLFFGSGTQLSVL.